This is a list of T cell receptor beta chains from one sample in a study of blood T cell repertoires in COVID-19. Assay used: immunoSEQ multiplex PCR; TCRdb lists only in-frame clones, some missing. The table has fewer than 400,000 clones, about 87% seen once. Specimen: PBMCs or T cells enriched from blood (not recorded which). The receptor source for this set is a woman in her forties or fifties who had recovered from COVID-19. The CDR3 runs from the conserved cysteine through the conserved F or W. The D gene is left open where the match is weak. Part of the rows lack a size; the others show once, few, many or a class for expanded clones.

D: TRBD1
V: TRBV5-1
size: .
J: TRBJ1-2
CDR3: CASSLGTGGTYGYTF
DNA: TGCGCCAGCAGCTTAGGGACAGGGGGAACCTATGGCTACACCTTC

D: TRBD1
V: TRBV12-3/TRBV12-4
size: .
J: TRBJ1-5
CDR3: CASSGQINQPQHF
DNA: TGTGCCAGTTCGGGACAGATTAATCAGCCCCAGCATTTT

D: TRBD1
V: TRBV2
size: .
J: TRBJ1-3
CDR3: CASTPGTGGNTIYF
DNA: TGTGCCAGCACTCCCGGGACAGGGGGAAACACCATATATTTT

D: TRBD2
V: TRBV2
size: .
J: TRBJ2-1
CDR3: CASLRGDFYNEQFF
DNA: TGTGCCAGCTTGCGGGGGGACTTCTACAATGAGCAGTTCTTC

D: TRBD1
V: TRBV11-3
size: .
J: TRBJ2-1
CDR3: CASSLGQYNEQFF
DNA: TGTGCCAGCAGCTTGGGACAGTACAATGAGCAGTTCTTC

D: TRBD1
V: TRBV10-2
size: few
J: TRBJ1-2
CDR3: CASSLQGSYGYTF
DNA: TGCGCCAGCAGTTTACAGGGGAGCTATGGCTACACCTTC

D: .
V: TRBV29-1
size: .
J: TRBJ2-2
CDR3: CSVAAALNTGELFF
DNA: TGCAGCGTTGCTGCGGCCCTCAACACCGGGGAGCTGTTTTTT

D: .
V: TRBV19
size: .
J: TRBJ1-4
CDR3: CASSDRASTNEKLFF
DNA: TGTGCCAGTAGTGATCGTGCGTCAACTAATGAAAAACTGTTTTTT

D: TRBD2
V: TRBV6-2/TRBV6-3
size: .
J: TRBJ2-1
CDR3: CASSPITSGGTYNEQFF
DNA: TGTGCCAGCAGCCCTATAACTAGCGGGGGGACCTACAATGAGCAGTTCTTC

D: TRBD1
V: TRBV30
size: few
J: TRBJ1-6
CDR3: CAWTDRGSPLHF
DNA: TGTGCCTGGACTGACAGGGGGTCACCCCTCCACTTT

D: .
V: TRBV3-1/TRBV3-2
size: .
J: TRBJ2-6
CDR3: CASSQVPPSVSGANVLTF
DNA: TGTGCCAGCAGCCAAGTTCCTCCCTCGGTCTCTGGGGCCAACGTCCTGACTTTC

D: .
V: TRBV2
size: .
J: TRBJ1-3
CDR3: CASSVTLYSGNTIYF
DNA: TGTGCCAGCAGCGTAACACTATACTCTGGAAACACCATATATTTT

D: TRBD2
V: TRBV24-1
size: .
J: TRBJ2-5
CDR3: CATSDCGLAGGLAETQYF
DNA: TGTGCCACCAGTGACTGCGGACTAGCGGGGGGGCTGGCGGAGACCCAGTACTTC

D: TRBD1
V: TRBV7-9
size: .
J: TRBJ1-6
CDR3: CASSLQQGGNSPLHF
DNA: TGTGCCAGCAGCTTACAGCAGGGGGGAAATTCACCCCTCCACTTT

D: .
V: TRBV30
size: .
J: TRBJ1-1
CDR3: CAWSDRRGFVTEAFF
DNA: TGTGCCTGGAGTGATCGACGGGGGTTCGTAACTGAAGCTTTCTTT

D: .
V: TRBV2
size: .
J: TRBJ1-1
CDR3: CASSEANAYRAEAFF
DNA: TGTGCCAGCAGTGAAGCGAACGCATACAGGGCCGAAGCTTTCTTT

D: TRBD1
V: TRBV27
size: .
J: TRBJ2-7
CDR3: CASSLRTGVGFGEQYF
DNA: TGTGCCAGCAGTTTAAGGACAGGGGTCGGTTTCGGCGAGCAGTACTTC

D: TRBD1
V: TRBV5-1
size: .
J: TRBJ1-5
CDR3: CASSPESGQGNQPQHF
DNA: TGCGCCAGCAGTCCCGAGAGCGGACAGGGGAATCAGCCCCAGCATTTT

D: .
V: TRBV28
size: .
J: TRBJ1-2
CDR3: CASSSGPGHIYGYTF
DNA: TGTGCCAGCAGTTCGGGACCGGGACACATATATGGCTACACCTTC

D: .
V: TRBV27
size: .
J: TRBJ1-2
CDR3: CASSSSTDYGYTF
DNA: .

D: .
V: TRBV28
size: .
J: TRBJ2-7
CDR3: CASSSPGGTHEQYF
DNA: TGTGCCAGCAGTTCCCCCGGAGGGACTCACGAGCAGTACTTC

D: .
V: TRBV4-1
size: .
J: TRBJ2-7
CDR3: CASSQFLGGTYEQYF
DNA: TGCGCCAGCAGCCAATTTCTTGGGGGGACCTACGAGCAGTACTTC

D: TRBD1
V: TRBV9
size: few
J: TRBJ1-1
CDR3: CASSGLAQGVTEAFF
DNA: TGTGCCAGCAGCGGGTTAGCACAGGGGGTCACTGAAGCTTTCTTT

D: .
V: TRBV3-1/TRBV3-2
size: few
J: TRBJ1-6
CDR3: CASSQQGLNSPLHF
DNA: TGTGCCAGCAGCCAACAGGGCTTGAATTCACCCCTCCACTTT

D: .
V: TRBV2
size: .
J: TRBJ2-3
CDR3: CASRPGVTDTQYF
DNA: TGTGCCAGCAGGCCGGGGGTTACGGATACGCAGTATTTT

D: .
V: TRBV7-8
size: .
J: TRBJ1-2
CDR3: CASSPQENYGYTF
DNA: TGTGCCAGCAGCCCACAGGAAAACTATGGCTACACCTTC

D: .
V: TRBV4-3
size: .
J: TRBJ1-4
CDR3: CASSYTPGTTNEKLFF
DNA: TGCGCCAGCAGCTACACGCCCGGGACAACTAATGAAAAACTGTTTTTT

D: TRBD1
V: TRBV2
size: .
J: TRBJ1-5
CDR3: CASSRDSPGQPQHF
DNA: TGTGCCAGCAGTCGGGACAGCCCGGGGCAGCCCCAGCATTTT

D: .
V: TRBV2
size: .
J: TRBJ1-1
CDR3: CASTENRNTEAFF
DNA: TGTGCCAGCACCGAAAACAGGAACACTGAAGCTTTCTTT

D: TRBD2
V: TRBV4-1
size: .
J: TRBJ2-1
CDR3: CASSQDFGLAGGHQFF
DNA: TGCGCCAGCAGCCAAGATTTCGGCCTAGCGGGGGGGCATCAGTTCTTC

D: .
V: TRBV23-1
size: .
J: TRBJ2-2
CDR3: CASSQRAVNTGELFF
DNA: TGCGCCAGCAGTCAGCGTGCCGTTAACACCGGGGAGCTGTTTTTT

D: .
V: TRBV27
size: .
J: TRBJ1-2
CDR3: CASSFLGATYGYTF
DNA: TGTGCCAGCAGTTTTCTAGGGGCGACCTATGGCTACACCTTC

D: TRBD1
V: TRBV7-9
size: .
J: TRBJ2-4
CDR3: CASSPTGGNIQYF
DNA: TGTGCCAGCAGCCCGACAGGGGGTAACATTCAGTACTTC

D: .
V: TRBV3-1/TRBV3-2
size: .
J: TRBJ1-5
CDR3: CASSQALNQPQHF
DNA: TGTGCCAGCAGCCAAGCACTGAATCAGCCCCAGCATTTT

D: TRBD2
V: TRBV9
size: .
J: TRBJ2-5
CDR3: CASSEGGGYGETQYF
DNA: TGTGCCAGCAGCGAGGGCGGGGGGTATGGAGAGACCCAGTACTTC

D: .
V: TRBV2
size: once
J: TRBJ2-1
CDR3: CASSEIGGSYNEQFF
DNA: TGTGCCAGCAGTGAAATCGGGGGCTCCTACAATGAGCAGTTCTTC

D: .
V: TRBV3-1/TRBV3-2
size: .
J: TRBJ2-1
CDR3: CASSPLTEGYNEQFF
DNA: TGTGCCAGCAGCCCCTTAACGGAGGGGTACAATGAGCAGTTCTTC

D: .
V: TRBV6-5
size: .
J: TRBJ2-5
CDR3: CASRFSGYAQETQYF
DNA: TGTGCCAGCCGATTTAGCGGCTACGCTCAAGAGACCCAGTACTTC

D: .
V: TRBV30
size: .
J: TRBJ1-4
CDR3: CAWSMRAYTEKLFF
DNA: TGTGCCTGGAGTATGAGGGCATATACTGAAAAACTGTTTTTT

D: .
V: TRBV6-5
size: .
J: TRBJ2-3
CDR3: CASSYSGKTSTDTQYF
DNA: TGTGCCAGCAGTTACTCGGGCAAGACATCCACAGATACGCAGTATTTT

D: .
V: TRBV3-1/TRBV3-2
size: .
J: TRBJ2-2
CDR3: CASSPYMARELFF
DNA: TGTGCCAGCAGCCCGTACATGGCCCGGGAGCTGTTTTTT

D: TRBD1
V: TRBV18
size: .
J: TRBJ1-4
CDR3: CASSPRGQGSSTNEKLFF
DNA: TGTGCCAGCTCACCAAGGGGACAGGGAAGTAGCACTAATGAAAAACTGTTTTTT